One and the same sample provided the 5 T cell receptor beta chains below, sequenced in a study of cytomegalovirus exposure and HLA in healthy donors. Use of 60 Vbeta and 13 Jbeta primers characterized the PCR. Profiling relied on immunoSEQ multiplex PCR, and the TCRdb table lists in-frame clones only, not all of them. This sample's clone table lists tens of thousands of clones. Sequenced sample: PBMCs. These receptors originate from a human donor in good health.

The rearrangement links TRBV9 to TRBJ2-2, with D hard to call. V was shortened by 4 bases and J by 1 base, with 8 bases between the two germline ends. Germline V gene sequence: CDR1 SGDLS, CDR2 YYNGEE. There are 14 residues in the CDR3. The CDR3 sequence: CASSPTQNTGELFF. The DNA for the CDR3 is TGTGCCAGCAGCCCCACACAGAACACCGGGGAGCTGTTTTTT.

The V call is TRBV14, the J call TRBJ1-2, with a weak D call TRBD1 (6 bases). The CDR3 covers 14 residues. V was shortened by 2 bases and J by 8 bases, with 15 bases between the two germline ends. CDR1 is SGHDN and CDR2 is FVKESK in the germline V gene. The CDR3 bases are TGTGCCAGCAGCCAACTCTTGGGGGCAGGGGGCTACACCTTC. Encoded protein: CASSQLLGAGGYTF.

This sequence joins TRBV7-6 and TRBJ2-7; TRBD2 agrees at 7 bases. CDR1 SGHVS and CDR2 FNYEAQ come from the germline V gene. This CDR3 spans 15 amino acids. With 1 base clipped from V and 2 bases from J, the junction kept 5 bases outside the gene matches. CDR3 loop: CASSLDSGAAYEQYF. For the CDR3, the DNA is TGTGCCAGCAGCTTAGACAGCGGGGCCGCCTACGAGCAGTACTTC.

This rearrangement joins TRBV29-1 to TRBJ2-5; TRBD1 is a possible D gene (6 bases). Looked up from germline, CDR1 is SQVTM and CDR2 is ANQGSEA. This CDR3 region has 12 residues. The V end was cut by 7 bases, the J end by 6 bases, with 15 bases between. The CDR3 DNA follows: TGCAGCGGGAAACAGGGTCGCCAGACCCAGTACTTC. Translating it yields CSGKQGRQTQYF. Based on the CDR3 plus reference TRBV29-1 and TRBJ2-5, the full variable domain is SAVISQKPSRDICQRGTSLTIQCQVDSQVTMMFWYRQQPGQSLTLIATANQGSEATYESGFVIDKFPISRPNLTFSTLTVSNMSPEDSSIYLCSGKQGRQTQYFGPGTRLLVL.

The V call is TRBV28, the J call TRBJ2-3; 10 bases are shared with TRBD2. Germline trimming cut 2 bases from V and 5 bases from J; bases unmatched to any gene: 7. Germline CDR1 is MDHEN and CDR2 is SYDVKM. The CDR3 has 16 residues. CDR3 coding DNA: TGTGCCAGCAGTTTACAGCGGGGGGGCCATGTAGATACGCAGTATTTT. Translation gives CASSLQRGGHVDTQYF.